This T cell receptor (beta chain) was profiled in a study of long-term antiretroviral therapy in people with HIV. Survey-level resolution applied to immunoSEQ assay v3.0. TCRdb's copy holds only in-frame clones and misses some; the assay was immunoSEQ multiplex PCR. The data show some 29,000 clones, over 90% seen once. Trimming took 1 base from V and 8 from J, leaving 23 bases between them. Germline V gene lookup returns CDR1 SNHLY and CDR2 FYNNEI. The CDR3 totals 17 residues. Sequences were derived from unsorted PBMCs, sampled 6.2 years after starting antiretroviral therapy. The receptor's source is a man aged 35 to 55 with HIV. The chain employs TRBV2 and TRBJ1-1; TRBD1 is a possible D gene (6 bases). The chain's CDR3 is CASSEDNRDTIRTEAFF. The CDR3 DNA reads TGTGCCAGCAGTGAAGACAACCGGGACACCATCAGAACCGAAGCTTTCTTT.